The TCR beta chain described here comes from a study of blood T cell repertoires in COVID-19. Study summary: Donors in the United States, Italy and Spain gave samples during acute or convalescent COVID-19. PBMCs, B-cell-depleted T cells, or T cells provided the cDNA or gDNA that made up the material.

This clone has only one observation. Germline values: CDR1 SGHDN, CDR2 FVKESK. This CDR3 has 15 residues. Trimming cost V 2 bases and J 2 bases; bases outside gene matches: 0. The method was immunoSEQ multiplex PCR; TCRdb's version includes in-frame clones alone and lacks a portion of them. The data show tens of thousands of clones, around 85% seen once. V usage is TRBV14 and J usage is TRBJ2-1; 10 bases fit TRBD2. This clonotype was sampled from a woman aged 55-70 years with acute or convalescent COVID-19. Sequenced input: peripheral blood. CDR3 coding DNA: TGTGCCAGCAGCCAAACTAGCGGGGCCTACAATGAGCAGTTCTTC. Translating it yields CASSQTSGAYNEQFF.